This entry lists 19 T cell receptor beta chains sequenced from one sample in a study of graft-versus-host responses after intestinal transplantation. The data were produced by immunoSEQ multiplex PCR, yet TCRdb's version contains in-frame clones alone and is incomplete. The sample consists of around 100,000 clones, approximately 94% of them appearing once. Antigens for these TCRs are unknown. Specimen: unstimulated CD8+ T cells sorted from spleen or lymph node cells, collected before intestinal transplant. These receptors originate from a human donor who received an intestinal transplant.

The V and J genes are TRBV12-2 and TRBJ1-4; TRBD1 was called by the table and not checked on the DNA. TRBV12-2 is annotated as a pseudogene. CDR3 length: 19 amino acids. The CDR3 region is CASRLSEQGARPNNEKLFF. The CDR3, as DNA: TGTGCAAGTCGCTTAAGTGAACAGGGGGCAAGGCCCAACAATGAAAAACTGTTTTTT.

CDR3 nucleotides: TGTGCCAGCAGTTCCGGTTTCAATCAGCCCCAGCATTTT. Translation gives CASSSGFNQPQHF. The V gene is TRBV27, the J gene TRBJ1-5; D remains ambiguous. Germline lookup yields CDR1 MNHEY and CDR2 SMNVEV (reference sequence). V dropped 4 bases and J dropped 3 bases, with 7 bases sitting between them. The CDR3 loop spans 13 amino acids.

The J gene is TRBJ2-3, the V gene TRBV5-1; maybe TRBD1 (5 bases). Trimming removed 3 bases at V and 6 bases at J, with 11 bases between. Germline V CDR1 and CDR2: SGHRS, YFSETQ. This CDR3 contains 13 residues. The CDR3 loop reads CASSWTISDTQYF. CDR3 sequence (DNA): TGCGCCAGCAGCTGGACAATCTCGGATACGCAGTATTTT.

The chain links TRBV11-2 to TRBJ2-3; 7 nucleotides match TRBD1. CDR1 SGHAT and CDR2 FQNNGV come from the germline V gene. The V segment lost 0 bases and the J segment 5 bases; nucleotides outside the gene matches: 8. There are 16 residues in the CDR3. The CDR3 DNA sequence: TGTGCCAGCAGCTTAGATCAAGGGACAGCTGTAGATACGCAGTATTTT. The encoded protein is CASSLDQGTAVDTQYF.

This clone appeared once. The chain is built from TRBV18 and TRBJ1-2, with 7 positions matching TRBD1. Germline V gene lookup returns CDR1 KGHSH and CDR2 LQKENI. The CDR3 loop spans 17 amino acids. Trimming at V came to 0 bases and at J to 2 bases, leaving 9 bases not matched to a gene. As DNA, the CDR3 is TGTGCCAGCTCACCACCCGTAGGGGGCGACGGGAACTATGGCTACACCTTC. Its protein product is CASSPPVGGDGNYGYTF.

This chain links TRBV10-3 with TRBJ1-2; D not resolved. The CDR3 runs to 15 residues. V lost 0 bases to trimming and J lost 8 bases, with 16 bases between them. Germline-derived CDR1 and CDR2 are ENHRY and SYGVKD. CDR3 sequence reads: CAISESAGRRRGYTF. The CDR3 DNA sequence: TGTGCCATCAGTGAGTCTGCGGGCAGGAGGCGCGGCTACACCTTC.

The V and J genes are TRBV27 and TRBJ1-5; D is ambiguous. The CDR3 extends over 14 amino acids. V shed 6 bases and J shed 0 bases, with 9 bases lying between them. CDR1 MNHEY and CDR2 SMNVEV come from the germline V gene (reference sequence). The CDR3 sequence: CASSPGLSNQPQHF. For the CDR3, the DNA is TGTGCCAGCAGCCCCGGGCTTAGCAATCAGCCCCAGCATTTT.

The chain is built from TRBV9 and TRBJ1-2; D not certain. The CDR3 extends over 16 amino acids. The V end lost 1 base, the J end lost 6 bases, and 19 bases lay between the germline ends. Per germline, CDR1 SGDLS and CDR2 YYNGEE. The CDR3 DNA reads TGTGCCAGCAGCGTATGGAGTGGGAGCGGTCTAAATGGCTACACCTTC. Protein sequence: CASSVWSGSGLNGYTF.

The V call is TRBV15, the J call TRBJ2-5; TRBD1 matches 10 bases. Germline values: CDR1 LNHNV, CDR2 YYDKDF (reference sequence). Trimming at V came to 3 bases and at J to 5 bases, leaving 12 bases not matched to a gene. The CDR3 sequence is 17 residues long. CDR3 nucleotides: TGTGCCACCAGCAGGGCTCGGACAGGGGGTGGGTTGGAGACCCAGTACTTC. Encoded protein: CATSRARTGGGLETQYF. The full variable domain, in which reference TRBV15 and TRBJ2-5 provide the parts outside the CDR3, is DAMVIQNPRYQVTQFGKPVTLSCSQTLNHNVMYWYQQKSSQAPKLLFHYYDKDFNNEADTPDNFQSRRPNTSFCFLDIRSPGLGDTAMYLCATSRARTGGGLETQYFGPGTRLLVL.

The chain couples TRBV4-1 to TRBJ2-2, with 7 bases matching TRBD2. This CDR3 region has 16 residues. V was pared by 1 base and J by 6 bases, with 8 bases of the junction left unmatched. The germline gives CDR1 MGHRA, CDR2 YSYEKL. Here the CDR3 DNA reads TGCGCCAGCAGCCAAGTGGGGTTGGGAGGGGCCGGGGAGCTGTTTTTT. It translates to CASSQVGLGGAGELFF.

This clone was found once. The chain's CDR3 is CANDPRSTDTQYF. The CDR3 coding sequence is TGTGCCAACGACCCGAGAAGCACAGATACGCAGTATTTT. The chain recombines TRBV2 with TRBJ2-3, with D unresolved. The CDR3 is 13 residues long. Germline V gene sequence: CDR1 SNHLY, CDR2 FYNNEI. Trimming took 10 bases from V and 0 from J, leaving 11 bases between them.

V gene TRBV7-8 combines with J gene TRBJ1-1, with D tentatively TRBD1 (6 bases). CDR3 length: 15 amino acids. Germline V gene lookup returns CDR1 SGHVS and CDR2 FQNEAQ. Trimming removed 1 base from V and 7 bases from J, with 16 bases in between. The CDR3 nucleotides are TGTGCCAGCAGCTTAGGGGAAAGACAGGCCCTTGAAGCTTTCTTT. Protein product: CASSLGERQALEAFF.

The genes are TRBV4-1 and TRBJ2-5, with D perhaps being TRBD1 or TRBD2 (5 bases each). The V gene lost 0 bases and the J gene lost 1 base, with 9 bases spanning the gap. CDR3 length: 15 residues. Germline V gives CDR1 MGHRA, CDR2 YSYEKL. CDR3 in amino acids: CASSQDRGGQETQYF. The CDR3 region has the DNA TGCGCCAGCAGCCAAGACCGGGGCGGCCAAGAGACCCAGTACTTC.

This chain uses TRBV11-3 with TRBJ2-2; D gene uncertain. V dropped 5 bases and J dropped 7 bases, with 8 bases sitting between them. The CDR3 covers 12 residues. Germline V gene data show CDR1 as SGHNT and CDR2 as YENEEA. The CDR3 here is CASSPFGGELFF. DNA of the CDR3: TGTGCCAGCAGCCCCTTCGGCGGGGAGCTGTTTTTT.

This clone came up once. The V call is TRBV7-8, the J call TRBJ2-4; no reliable D call. Germline V gene sequence: CDR1 SGHVS, CDR2 FQNEAQ. The V and J ends lost 4 bases and 0 bases respectively, with 7 bases between them. This CDR3 contains 14 residues. CDR3 bases: TGTGCCAGCAGCTCCGGAGTAGCCAAAAACATTCAGTACTTC. Translation: CASSSGVAKNIQYF.

V and J are TRBV7-9 and TRBJ1-5, with TRBD1 matching 9 bases. Germline CDR1 reads SEHNR; CDR2 reads FQNEAQ (reference sequence). This CDR3 is built from 14 residues. The trim removed 5 bases at V and 5 bases at J, leaving 4 bases unmatched. In DNA form, the CDR3 reads TGTGCCAGCAGCCATACAGGGGGCGATCAGCCCCAGCATTTT. This sequence encodes CASSHTGGDQPQHF.

This clone occurred once. The rearrangement links TRBV7-9 to TRBJ2-7; D possibly matches TRBD1 or TRBD2 (5 bases each). The CDR3 contains 15 residues. V gave up 5 bases and J gave up 3 bases, with 17 bases separating them. CDR1 is SEHNR, CDR2 FQNEAQ, per germline (reference sequence). CDR3 amino acids: CASSPGPPFSYEQYF. CDR3 DNA sequence: TGTGCCAGCAGCCCGGGACCCCCTTTCAGCTACGAGCAGTACTTC.

This chain joins TRBV27 and TRBJ1-1; TRBD1 matches 7 bases. The CDR3 spans 11 residues. CDR1 is MNHEY, CDR2 SMNVEV, per germline (reference sequence). J gave up 11 bases and V 11 bases, and 11 bases lay outside the gene matches. CDR3 protein: CAVNIRGMAFF. For the CDR3, the DNA is TGTGCCGTAAACATCAGGGGGATGGCTTTCTTT.

The rearrangement uses TRBV30 and TRBJ1-5; D is ambiguous. The CDR3 is 13 residues long. The germline gives CDR1 GTSNPN, CDR2 SVGIG (reference sequence). V was cut by 0 bases and J by 5 bases, with 8 bases left in between. The CDR3 nucleotides read TGTGCCTGGAGTGTCGGGCCTTATCAGCCCCAGCATTTT. Its translation is CAWSVGPYQPQHF.